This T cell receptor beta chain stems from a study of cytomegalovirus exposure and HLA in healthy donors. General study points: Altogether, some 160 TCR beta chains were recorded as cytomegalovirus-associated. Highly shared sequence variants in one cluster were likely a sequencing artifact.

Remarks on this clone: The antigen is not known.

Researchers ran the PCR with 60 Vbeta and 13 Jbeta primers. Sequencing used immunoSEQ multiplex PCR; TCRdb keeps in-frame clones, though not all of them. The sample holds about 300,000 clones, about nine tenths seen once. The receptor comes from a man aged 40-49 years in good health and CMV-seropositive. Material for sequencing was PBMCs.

CDR3 DNA sequence: TGTGCCAGCAGTTTCTCCAGCGCCTACGAGCAGTACTTC. Translating it yields CASSFSSAYEQYF. The chain recombines TRBV27 with TRBJ2-7, with D hard to call. The germline V gene has CDR1 MNHEY and CDR2 SMNVEV (reference sequence). V was trimmed by 3 bases and J by 2 bases, leaving 8 bases between them. The CDR3 has 13 amino acids.